These T cell receptor beta chains were read from a single sample in a study of blood T cell repertoires in COVID-19. Only in-frame clones appear in the TCRdb table, and some are missing; sequencing was by immunoSEQ multiplex PCR. The sample has about 90,000 clones, approximately 80% seen once. The sequencing sample was made of peripheral blood. The source is a man between 65 and 85 years old with acute or convalescent COVID-19. CDR3s include the opening cysteine and the closing phenylalanine or tryptophan. D genes are given only for firm matches. The size of a clone is reported for some rows only, either as once, few or many, or as a class for expanded clones.

size,V,D,J,CDR3,DNA
NA,TRBV5-4,TRBD2,TRBJ2-1,CASSLRASGSYEQFF,TGTGCCAGCAGCTTGAGGGCTAGCGGGAGTTATGAGCAGTTCTTC
NA,TRBV2,TRBD1,TRBJ2-1,CASSEALDRVVNEQFF,TGTGCCAGCAGTGAAGCACTGGACAGGGTGGTAAATGAGCAGTTCTTC
NA,TRBV7-6,NA,TRBJ2-2,CASSLQGRADTGELFF,TGTGCCAGCAGCTTACAGGGGCGGGCAGACACCGGGGAGCTGTTTTTT
NA,TRBV9,TRBD2,TRBJ2-2,CASSVAPSGRLGGELFF,TGTGCCAGCAGCGTAGCTCCCAGCGGGAGGCTTGGCGGGGAGCTGTTTTTT
once,TRBV7-6,NA,TRBJ1-1,CASSLDPGSTEAFF,TGTGCCAGCAGCTTAGACCCGGGGAGCACTGAAGCTTTCTTT
few,TRBV5-1,TRBD1,TRBJ1-2,CASSLGQGSAYGYTF,TGCGCCAGCAGCTTGGGACAGGGATCGGCCTATGGCTACACCTTC
NA,TRBV5-4,NA,TRBJ1-2,CASSLADWRGLSYGYTF,TGTGCCAGCAGCTTGGCCGACTGGCGGGGGCTGAGCTATGGCTACACCTTC
once,TRBV9,TRBD1,TRBJ1-4,CASSSHSGQINEKLFF,TGTGCCAGCAGCTCTCACTCGGGACAGATTAATGAAAAACTGTTTTTT
few,TRBV10-3,TRBD2,TRBJ2-1,CAISLSGTSNEQFF,TGTGCCATCAGTCTCTCCGGGACTAGCAATGAGCAGTTCTTC
few,TRBV7-9,TRBD1,TRBJ2-7,CASSLVRDRPYEQYF,TGTGCCAGCAGCTTAGTACGGGACAGGCCCTACGAGCAGTACTTC
NA,TRBV12-3/TRBV12-4,NA,TRBJ1-1,CASRIQGGPRAFF,TGTGCCAGCAGGATACAGGGCGGGCCTCGGGCTTTCTTT
few,TRBV27,TRBD1,TRBJ1-2,CASRGQGSYGYTF,TGTGCCAGCAGGGGACAGGGAAGCTATGGCTACACCTTC
NA,TRBV21-1,NA,TRBJ1-5,CAREGTGLNQPQHF,TGTGCCAGAGAAGGGACAGGTCTCAATCAGCCCCAGCATTTT
NA,TRBV3-1/TRBV3-2,NA,TRBJ2-2,CASRAPGELFF,TGTGCCAGCAGGGCCCCGGGGGAGCTGTTTTTT
NA,TRBV12-3/TRBV12-4,NA,TRBJ1-2,CASSVLLQGGYTF,TGTGCCAGCAGCGTTTTACTTCAGGGAGGCTACACCTTC
NA,TRBV14,TRBD1,TRBJ1-1,CASSQDRRTGSLPGNTEAFF,TGTGCCAGCAGCCAAGACCGGAGGACAGGGTCGCTTCCAGGGAACACTGAAGCTTTCTTT
once,TRBV5-4,TRBD2,TRBJ2-5,CASSRLAEQETQYF,TGTGCCAGCAGCCGACTAGCGGAACAAGAGACCCAGTACTTC
NA,TRBV7-9,TRBD1,TRBJ2-3,CASSFGSGGSTDTQYF,TGTGCCAGCAGCTTTGGTTCAGGGGGTTCAACAGATACGCAGTATTTT
once,TRBV24-1,NA,TRBJ1-2,CATSDSLTGTGYTF,TGTGCCACCAGTGATTCCCTCACAGGGACCGGCTACACCTTC
NA,TRBV7-3,TRBD2,TRBJ2-1,CASSPYLAGVNEQFF,TGTGCCAGCAGCCCCTACCTAGCGGGGGTCAATGAGCAGTTCTTC
once,TRBV19,TRBD2,TRBJ2-1,CASSISPGRANYEQFF,TGTGCCAGTAGTATTTCTCCCGGGAGGGCCAACTATGAGCAGTTCTTC
NA,TRBV10-3,TRBD2,TRBJ2-7,CAISESTGRGTSYEQYF,TGTGCCATCAGTGAGTCGACGGGGCGGGGGACCTCCTACGAGCAGTACTTC
NA,TRBV27,NA,TRBJ1-5,CASSPRPAGLFSQPQHF,TGTGCCAGCAGTCCCCGCCCGGCAGGGTTATTTTCTCAGCCCCAGCATTTT
NA,TRBV15,NA,TRBJ1-5,CATSKDDDRNQPQHF,TGTGCCACCAGCAAAGACGATGACAGGAATCAGCCCCAGCATTTT
NA,TRBV4-1,NA,TRBJ2-5,CASSQDPGIQTQYF,TGCGCCAGCAGCCAAGATCCGGGAATACAGACCCAGTACTTC
NA,TRBV29-1,NA,TRBJ1-4,CSALQSGEKLFF,TGCAGCGCCCTCCAATCCGGGGAAAAACTGTTTTTT
NA,TRBV27,TRBD1,TRBJ2-1,CASSLRRTGESYNEQFF,TGTGCCAGCAGTTTACGCAGGACAGGCGAGTCCTACAATGAGCAGTTCTTC
NA,TRBV9,NA,TRBJ2-3,CASSVARSIPTDTQYF,TGTGCCAGCAGCGTAGCTCGGAGTATCCCCACAGATACGCAGTATTTT
NA,TRBV7-9,NA,TRBJ1-1,CASSLDVRLNTEAFF,TGTGCCAGCAGCTTAGATGTCAGGCTGAACACTGAAGCTTTCTTT
NA,TRBV7-9,TRBD1,TRBJ1-3,CASSLDRAGNTIYF,TGTGCCAGCAGCTTGGACAGGGCTGGAAACACCATATATTTT
NA,TRBV15,NA,TRBJ1-1,CATSRGAGQRTEAFF,TGTGCCACCAGCAGAGGAGCAGGGCAGAGAACTGAAGCTTTCTTT
once,TRBV5-1,TRBD1,TRBJ2-1,CASSFRDRAYNEQFF,TGCGCCAGCAGTTTCCGGGACAGAGCTTACAATGAGCAGTTCTTC
NA,TRBV10-3,TRBD1,TRBJ1-2,CAISRDPGTGDYTF,TGTGCCATCAGCCGCGATCCCGGGACAGGGGACTACACCTTC
NA,TRBV29-1,TRBD1,TRBJ1-5,CSVEDRGIGGPQHF,TGCAGCGTTGAGGACAGGGGAATAGGTGGGCCCCAGCATTTT
NA,TRBV28,TRBD1,TRBJ1-1,CASRPRTGGTEAFF,TGTGCCAGCAGACCTCGGACAGGAGGCACTGAAGCTTTCTTT
NA,TRBV12-3/TRBV12-4,NA,TRBJ1-5,CASTGTSNQPQHF,TGTGCCAGCACAGGGACAAGTAATCAGCCCCAGCATTTT
NA,TRBV5-1,TRBD1,TRBJ2-7,CASSPGDRELGEQYF,TGCGCCAGCAGCCCGGGGGACAGGGAATTGGGCGAGCAGTACTTC
NA,TRBV7-3,NA,TRBJ2-2,CASSPNTGELFF,TGTGCCAGCAGCCCAAACACCGGGGAGCTGTTTTTT
NA,TRBV19,NA,TRBJ1-2,CASRSGRGAYGYTF,TGTGCCAGTAGGTCCGGCAGGGGAGCCTATGGCTACACCTTC
NA,TRBV2,NA,TRBJ1-6,CASRADTSPLHF,TGTGCCAGCAGAGCTGACACTTCACCCCTCCACTTT
NA,TRBV10-1,TRBD1,TRBJ1-1,CASSESQTGGTEAFF,TGCGCCAGCAGTGAGTCCCAGACAGGGGGGACTGAAGCTTTCTTT
many,TRBV28,NA,TRBJ1-5,CASSPTNRVRSNQPQHF,TGTGCCAGCAGTCCAACCAACAGGGTCAGGAGCAATCAGCCCCAGCATTTT
NA,TRBV5-1,NA,TRBJ1-1,CASRPTGTSNTEAFF,TGCGCCAGCAGACCTACCGGGACATCGAACACTGAAGCTTTCTTT
NA,TRBV6-5,NA,TRBJ2-1,CASRAALYNEQFF,TGTGCCAGCAGGGCTGCTCTTTACAATGAGCAGTTCTTC